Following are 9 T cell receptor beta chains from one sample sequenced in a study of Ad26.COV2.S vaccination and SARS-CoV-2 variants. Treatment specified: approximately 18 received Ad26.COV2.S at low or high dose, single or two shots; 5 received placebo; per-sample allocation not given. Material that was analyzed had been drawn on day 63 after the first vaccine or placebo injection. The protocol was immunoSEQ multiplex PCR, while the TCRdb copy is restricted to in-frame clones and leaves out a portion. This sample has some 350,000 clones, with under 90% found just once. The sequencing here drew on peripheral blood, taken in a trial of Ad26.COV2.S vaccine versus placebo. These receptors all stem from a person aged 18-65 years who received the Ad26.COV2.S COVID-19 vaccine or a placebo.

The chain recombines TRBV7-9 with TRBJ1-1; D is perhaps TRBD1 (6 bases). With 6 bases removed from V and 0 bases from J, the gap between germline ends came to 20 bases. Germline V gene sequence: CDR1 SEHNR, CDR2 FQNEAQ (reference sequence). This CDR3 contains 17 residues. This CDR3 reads CASSTSGAGHMNTEAFF. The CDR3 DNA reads TGTGCCAGCAGTACCTCGGGGGCTGGGCATATGAACACTGAAGCTTTCTTT.

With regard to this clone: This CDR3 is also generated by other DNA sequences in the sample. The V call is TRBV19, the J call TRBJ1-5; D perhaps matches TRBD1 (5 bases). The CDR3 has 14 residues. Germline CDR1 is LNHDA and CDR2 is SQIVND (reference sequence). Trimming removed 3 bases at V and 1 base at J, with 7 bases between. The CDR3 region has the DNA TGTGCCAGTAGTATCAGGGTAAGCAATCAGCCCCAGCATTTT. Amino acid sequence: CASSIRVSNQPQHF.

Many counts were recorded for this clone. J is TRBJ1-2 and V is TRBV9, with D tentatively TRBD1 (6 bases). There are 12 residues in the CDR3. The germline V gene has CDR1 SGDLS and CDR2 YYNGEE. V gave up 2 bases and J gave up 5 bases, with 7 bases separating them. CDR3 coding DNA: TGTGCCAGCAGCGTGGACAGTTATGGCTACACCTTC. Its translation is CASSVDSYGYTF.

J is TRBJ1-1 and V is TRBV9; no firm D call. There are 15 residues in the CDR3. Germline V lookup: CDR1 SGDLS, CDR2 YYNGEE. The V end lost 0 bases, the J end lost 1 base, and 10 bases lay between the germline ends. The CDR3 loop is CASSVESRANTEAFF. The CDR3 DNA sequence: TGTGCCAGCAGCGTAGAATCGAGGGCGAACACTGAAGCTTTCTTT. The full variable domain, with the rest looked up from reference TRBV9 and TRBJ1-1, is DSGVTQTPKHLITATGQRVTLRCSPRSGDLSVYWYQQSLDQGLQFLIQYYNGEERAKGNILERFSAQQFPDLHSELNLSSLELGDSALYFCASSVESRANTEAFFGQGTRLTVV.

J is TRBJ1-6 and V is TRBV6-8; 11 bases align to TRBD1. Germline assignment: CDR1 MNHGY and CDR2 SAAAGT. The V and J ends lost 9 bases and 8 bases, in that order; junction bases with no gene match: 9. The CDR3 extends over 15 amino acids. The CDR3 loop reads CARLTGTGGDSPLHF. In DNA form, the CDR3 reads TGTGCCAGGTTAACCGGGACAGGGGGTGATTCACCCCTCCACTTT.

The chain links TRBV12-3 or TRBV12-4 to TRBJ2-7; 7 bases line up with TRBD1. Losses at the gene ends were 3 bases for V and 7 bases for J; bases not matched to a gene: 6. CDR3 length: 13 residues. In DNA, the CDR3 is TGTGCCAGCAGTTTTAAGACAGGGAGTGAGCAGTACTTC. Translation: CASSFKTGSEQYF.

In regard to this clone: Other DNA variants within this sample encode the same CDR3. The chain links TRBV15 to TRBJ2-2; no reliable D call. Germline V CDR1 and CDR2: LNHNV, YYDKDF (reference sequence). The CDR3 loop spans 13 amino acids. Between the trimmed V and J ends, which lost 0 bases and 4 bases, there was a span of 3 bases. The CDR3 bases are TGTGCCACCAGCAGAGACAGCACCGGGGAGCTGTTTTTT. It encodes CATSRDSTGELFF.

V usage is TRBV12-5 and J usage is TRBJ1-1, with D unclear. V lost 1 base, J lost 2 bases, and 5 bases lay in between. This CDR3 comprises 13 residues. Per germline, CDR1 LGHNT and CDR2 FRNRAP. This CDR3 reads CASGLEFNTEAFF. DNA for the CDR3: TGTGCTAGTGGTTTGGAGTTTAACACTGAAGCTTTCTTT.

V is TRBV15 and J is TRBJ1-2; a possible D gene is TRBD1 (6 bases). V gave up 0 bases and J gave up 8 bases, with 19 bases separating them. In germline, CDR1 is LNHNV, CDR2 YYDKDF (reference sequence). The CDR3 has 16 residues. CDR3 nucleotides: TGTGCCACCAGCAGAGAGGGGGCGTTATCGAAAGGCGGCTACACCTTC. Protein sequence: CATSREGALSKGGYTF.